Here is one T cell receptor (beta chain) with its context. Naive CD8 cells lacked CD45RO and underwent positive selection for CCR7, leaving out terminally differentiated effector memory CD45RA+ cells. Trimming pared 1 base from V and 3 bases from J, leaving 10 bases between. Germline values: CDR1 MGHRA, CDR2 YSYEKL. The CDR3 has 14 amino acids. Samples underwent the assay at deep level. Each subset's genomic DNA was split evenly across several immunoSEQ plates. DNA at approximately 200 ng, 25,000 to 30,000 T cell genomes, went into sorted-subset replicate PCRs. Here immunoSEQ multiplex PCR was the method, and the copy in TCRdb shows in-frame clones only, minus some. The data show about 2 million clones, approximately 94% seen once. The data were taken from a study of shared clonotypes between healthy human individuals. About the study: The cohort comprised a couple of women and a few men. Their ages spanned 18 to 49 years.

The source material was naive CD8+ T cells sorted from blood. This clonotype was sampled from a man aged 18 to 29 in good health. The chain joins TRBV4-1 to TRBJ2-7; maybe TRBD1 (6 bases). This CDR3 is CASSQGVGGYEQYF. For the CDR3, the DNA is TGCGCCAGCAGCCAAGGGGTAGGGGGCTACGAGCAGTACTTC.